This entry concerns a single TCR beta chain. Under the authors' procedure: It was from reference gene primer amplification that nucleated cell counts were estimated. Only in-frame clones appear in the TCRdb table, and some are missing; sequencing was by immunoSEQ multiplex PCR. That table furnishes V, J and clone size, whereas the DNA furnished D and trimming. This sample carries 200,000 to 300,000 clones, more than 80% of them seen once, and the ten largest clones take approximately 5.7%. The data originate from a study of blood T cell repertoires in COVID-19. Across the whole study: The United States, Italy and Spain were the sources of the acute and convalescent COVID-19 samples. Sample material is recorded as cDNA or gDNA derived from T cells, B-cell-depleted T cells, or PBMCs.

The CDR3 contains 15 residues. Losses at the gene ends were 8 bases for V and 5 bases for J; bases not matched to a gene: 11. Germline CDR1 LGHNA, CDR2 YNFKEQ. Sample: peripheral blood. The receptor comes from a human donor in a cohort sampled during active COVID-19. The chain links TRBV4-2 to TRBJ2-1; 8 bases align to TRBD2. This CDR3 reads CASAAQAGVDNEQFF. The CDR3 DNA reads as TGTGCCAGCGCCGCCCAAGCGGGAGTCGACAATGAGCAGTTCTTC.